The source of this T cell receptor beta chain is a study of graft-versus-host responses after intestinal transplantation. Study at large: Recipients were all induced with anti-thymocyte globulin, then given tacrolimus and steroids for approximately 3 years.

Per the germline V gene, CDR1 is SGHDN and CDR2 is FVKESK. V was cut by 0 bases and J by 7 bases, with 10 bases left in between. The CDR3 covers 14 residues. There were 200,000 CFSE-labeled responder cells plated together with 200,000 irradiated, violet-dye-labeled stimulator cells. Sorting was performed after the reaction on proliferating CFSE-low CD3+CD4+ and CD3+CD8+ responders. The study, taken as a whole, reports: Within allografts, high graft-versus-host to host-versus-graft clonal ratios were seen among patients with graft-donor T cell macrochimerism.

TCRdb's table, derived via immunoSEQ multiplex PCR, lists solely in-frame clones and lacks some. The sample lists 20,000 to 25,000 clones, roughly 30% seen once, with 9.2% in the top ten. The chain recombines TRBV14 with TRBJ2-1; no clear D gene. The receptor comes from a human patient who received an intestinal transplant. The input for sequencing was alloreactive CD8+ T cells from a mixed lymphocyte reaction culture, taken before intestinal transplant. The subset: CFSE-low proliferating T cells sorted from approximately 6-day pre-transplant mixed lymphocyte reaction (GvH or HvG direction). The CDR3 coding sequence is TGTGCCAGCAGCCAAGACTCCACTCCTAATGAGCAGTTCTTC. Translating it yields CASSQDSTPNEQFF.